This TCR beta chain comes out of a study of shared clonotypes between healthy human individuals. Study background: Researchers assigned three CD4 naive, three CD4 memory, two CD8 naive and one CD8 memory plate to each donor. Study-wide results and limits: Investigators expected sequencing depth to affect clonotype sharing among donors. The authors sampled blood alone, and tissue repertoires likely differ.

Repertoires were generated with immunoSEQ multiplex PCR, while TCRdb's copy carries only in-frame clones and drops some. The table includes approximately 600,000 clones, 85% to 95% detected once. CD45RO-negative cells were positively selected for CCR7, leaving out terminally differentiated effector memory CD45RA+ cells. HIV-negative, healthy adults without recent acute infections or vaccinations were the donors. In the case of this clone: As yet, its antigen is unknown.

The source is a woman younger than 45 in good health. Sequenced input: naive CD8+ T cells sorted from blood.

In DNA form, the CDR3 reads TGTGCCAGCACACCCCACGGTCGGTCCGGACAAAATCAGCCCCAGCATTTT. Protein product: CASTPHGRSGQNQPQHF. This rearrangement joins TRBV28 to TRBJ1-5; TRBD1 is a possible D gene (5 bases). V gave up 7 bases and J gave up 4 bases, with 23 bases separating them. The germline V gene encodes CDR1 MDHEN and CDR2 SYDVKM. The CDR3 spans 17 residues.